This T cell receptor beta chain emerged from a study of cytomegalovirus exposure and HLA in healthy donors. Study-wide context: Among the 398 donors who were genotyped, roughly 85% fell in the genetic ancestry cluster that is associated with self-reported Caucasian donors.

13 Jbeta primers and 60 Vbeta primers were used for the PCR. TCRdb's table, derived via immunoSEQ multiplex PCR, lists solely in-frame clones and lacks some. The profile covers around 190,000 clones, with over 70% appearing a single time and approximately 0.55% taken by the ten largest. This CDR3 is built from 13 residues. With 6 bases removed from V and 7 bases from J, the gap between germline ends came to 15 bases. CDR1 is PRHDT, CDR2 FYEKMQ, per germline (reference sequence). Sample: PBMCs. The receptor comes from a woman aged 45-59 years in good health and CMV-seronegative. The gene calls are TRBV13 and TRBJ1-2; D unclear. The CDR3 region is CASRLPRGFGYTF. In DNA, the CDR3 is TGTGCCAGCAGACTCCCTCGGGGTTTTGGCTACACCTTC. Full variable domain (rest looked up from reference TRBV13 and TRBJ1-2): AAGVIQSPRHLIKEKRETATLKCYPIPRHDTVYWYQQGPGQDPQFLISFYEKMQSDKGSIPDRFSAQQFSDYHSELNMSSLELGDSALYFCASRLPRGFGYTFGSGTRLTVV.